The 12 T cell receptor beta chains in this list originate from one sample, sequenced in a study of T cells in Graves' hyperthyroidism and ophthalmopathy. TCR beta CDR3 regions were amplified from RNA. TCR CDR3 underwent first-round RT-PCR with the HTBI primer set. TCRdb analysed the multiplex PCR reads with MiXCR anew, one entry per CDR3 protein. The sample includes about 400,000 distinct CDR3 sequences, around a sixth of them seen just once. Sequencing was carried out using blood. Source of these receptors: a woman aged 18-29 years with Graves' hyperthyroidism.

In this sample, this clonotype turned up many times. This chain uses TRBV7-9 with TRBJ1-1; D remains unclear. CDR1 and CDR2 (germline): SEHNR, FQNEAQ (reference sequence). There are 15 residues in the CDR3. V was cut by 5 bases and J by 3 bases, with 16 bases left in between. CDR3: CASSQFRASDTEAFF. CDR3 sequence (DNA): TGTGCCAGCAGCCAGTTCCGGGCAAGTGACACTGAAGCTTTCTTT.

V is TRBV12-3 or TRBV12-4 and J is TRBJ2-1; the match to TRBD1 covers 9 bases. The CDR3 has 16 amino acids. The V and J ends lost 8 bases and 8 bases, in that order; junction bases with no gene match: 16. CDR3 in amino acids: CASGTGQGPTSDEQFF. CDR3 nucleotide sequence: TGTGCCAGCGGCACGGGACAGGGACCCACCTCGGATGAGCAGTTCTTC.

At least ten counts were recorded for this clonotype. The rearrangement links TRBV12-3 or TRBV12-4 to TRBJ1-2; the D gene is possibly TRBD1 (5 bases). V was clipped by 5 bases and J by 0 bases, with 19 bases between them. This CDR3 comprises 17 residues. CDR3 in amino acids: CASSQALNRHPNYGYTF. The CDR3 nucleotides read TGTGCCAGCAGTCAAGCCCTGAACAGGCATCCTAACTATGGCTACACCTTC.

At least ten counts were recorded for this clonotype. The chain links TRBV10-3 to TRBJ1-1; 8 bases agree with TRBD1. V was pared by 5 bases and J by 7 bases, with 18 bases of the junction left unmatched. CDR1 ENHRY and CDR2 SYGVKD come from the germline V gene. This CDR3 contains 17 residues. The CDR3 nucleotides read TGTGCCATCAGTCCCGGACAGGGTGGGGGAGGGAAGGGTGAAGCTTTCTTT. It translates to CAISPGQGGGGKGEAFF.

This chain uses TRBV12-3 or TRBV12-4 with TRBJ2-2, with 11 bases fitting TRBD2. The CDR3 loop spans 15 amino acids. J was trimmed by 4 bases and V by 7 bases; bases with no gene match: 5. The CDR3 DNA sequence: TGTGCCAGCACCACTAGCGGGAGAGGCACCGGGGAGCTGTTTTTT. It translates to CASTTSGRGTGELFF.

A few counts support this clonotype. The V gene is TRBV20-1, the J gene TRBJ2-1, with 9 nucleotides matching TRBD2. The J segment lost 4 bases and the V segment lost 0 bases, leaving 19 bases of the junction unmatched. The CDR3 totals 20 residues. CDR1 is DFQATT, CDR2 SNEGSKA, per germline (reference sequence). The DNA for the CDR3 is TGCAGTGCTAGAGATCGTCCACTGCCTGGCGGGAGGGCCGGGTACAATGAGCAGTTCTTC. Encoded protein: CSARDRPLPGGRAGYNEQFF.

The sample holds many counts of this clonotype. V and J are TRBV3-1 and TRBJ2-1; 12 nucleotides agree with TRBD2. CDR1 LGHDT and CDR2 YNNKEL come from the germline V gene (reference sequence). V shed 0 bases and J 4 bases; nucleotides not matched to a gene: 4. The CDR3 extends over 17 amino acids. The CDR3 nucleotides read TGTGCCAGCAGCCAAGAGGCTGGGACTAGCGGGTACAATGAGCAGTTCTTC. Its protein product is CASSQEAGTSGYNEQFF.

This clonotype was detected ten times or more. The V and J genes are TRBV11-2 and TRBJ1-1; a possible D gene is TRBD1 (5 bases). V lost 2 bases, J lost 1 base, and 14 bases lay in between. This CDR3 region has 16 residues. Germline values: CDR1 SGHAT, CDR2 FQNNGV. The CDR3: CASSLSQRGRNTEAFF. The DNA for the CDR3 is TGTGCCAGCAGCTTATCCCAAAGGGGCAGGAACACTGAAGCTTTCTTT.

This clonotype was recorded once. J is TRBJ1-2 and V is TRBV12-3 or TRBV12-4; a weak D match, TRBD1 (5 bases). The CDR3 runs 13 residues. Trimming shortened V by 1 base and J by 9 bases, and 12 bases separated the two germline ends. The CDR3 is CASSLGGRRSYTF. CDR3 in DNA: TGTGCCAGCAGTTTAGGGGGGAGAAGGAGCTACACCTTC.

In its sample, this clonotype was seen once. A read error may be the cause here, since a much bigger clone is one base away. The chain has TRBV2 and TRBJ1-4, with D uncertain. Germline V gene sequence: CDR1 SNHLY, CDR2 FYNNEI. With 8 bases removed from V and 4 bases from J, the gap between germline ends came to 17 bases. This CDR3 comprises 15 residues. Here the CDR3 DNA reads TGTGCCAGCGGCGGGCCGGGGTCCCTTAATGAAAAACTGTTTTTT. Translation: CASGGPGSLNEKLFF.

The chain combines TRBV6-9 with TRBJ1-5; D uncertain. The CDR3 sequence is 14 residues long. Germline CDR1 and CDR2: MNHGY and SVAAGI. Deletions cut 2 bases from V and 9 bases from J, with 14 bases between. CDR3 loop: CASSYMSVDWPQHF. Here the CDR3 DNA reads TGTGCCAGCAGTTATATGTCAGTGGATTGGCCCCAGCATTTT.

This clonotype was recorded many times. This chain links TRBV20-1 with TRBJ2-1, with D uncertain. Germline V CDR1 and CDR2: DFQATT, SNEGSKA (reference sequence). This CDR3 is built from 14 residues. The V gene lost 5 bases and the J gene lost 0 bases, with 11 bases spanning the gap. In DNA form, the CDR3 reads TGCAGTGCTGATGGAGTTTACTCCTACAATGAGCAGTTCTTC. This sequence encodes CSADGVYSYNEQFF.